A single sample is the source of the 10 T cell receptor beta chains below, sequenced in a study of blood T cell repertoires in COVID-19. Sequenced by immunoSEQ multiplex PCR; TCRdb stores in-frame clones only, minus some. The repertoire holds fewer than 200,000 clones, with around three quarters as singletons. Material for sequencing was PBMCs or T cells enriched from blood (not recorded which). The receptors shown here come from a woman aged 70-85 years in a cohort exposed to, infected with or recovered from COVID-19 (not recorded which).

J is TRBJ2-1 and V is TRBV14, with TRBD2 matching over 9 bases. Germline CDR1 and CDR2: SGHDN and FVKESK. V shed 0 bases, J shed 7 bases, and the junction held 10 bases outside the gene matches. The CDR3 extends over 17 amino acids. The chain's CDR3 is CASSQEEGGRARNEQFF. The CDR3 DNA follows: TGTGCCAGCAGCCAAGAAGAGGGCGGGAGGGCTCGGAATGAGCAGTTCTTC.

CDR3 sequence reads: CASSLGSTGTGELFF. CDR3 in DNA: TGTGCCAGCAGTTTAGGTTCTACGGGAACCGGGGAGCTGTTTTTT. The chain couples TRBV28 to TRBJ2-2; tentatively, D is TRBD2 (5 bases). Germline lookup yields CDR1 MDHEN and CDR2 SYDVKM. This CDR3 region has 15 residues. V lost 2 bases and J 5 bases, leaving 12 bases between the germline ends.

The chain carries TRBV11-2 and TRBJ2-7; 8 bases fit TRBD1. This CDR3 contains 15 residues. CDR1 and CDR2 (germline): SGHAT, FQNNGV. The V gene end was trimmed by 0 bases and the J gene end by 3 bases; junction bases not matched to a gene: 4. CDR3 protein: CASSLEVTGGYEQYF. In DNA, the CDR3 is TGTGCCAGCAGCTTAGAGGTTACAGGGGGCTACGAGCAGTACTTC.

The chain recombines TRBV28 with TRBJ2-7; D gene unclear. Germline lookup yields CDR1 MDHEN and CDR2 SYDVKM. This CDR3 comprises 14 residues. For the CDR3, the DNA is TGTGTCACCAGTCCCCCACTAAGCTCCTACGAGCAGTACTTC. It encodes CVTSPPLSSYEQYF.

The rearrangement uses TRBV19 and TRBJ1-2; D ambiguous. Between the trimmed V and J ends, which lost 5 bases and 0 bases, there was a span of 13 bases. Germline CDR1 is LNHDA and CDR2 is SQIVND (reference sequence). The CDR3 spans 15 residues. CDR3 in amino acids: CASSLRHSPNYGYTF. The CDR3 nucleotides read TGTGCCAGTAGTCTTCGACATTCCCCTAACTATGGCTACACCTTC. The variable domain in full, completed from reference TRBV19 and TRBJ1-2, reads DGGITQSPKYLFRKEGQNVTLSCEQNLNHDAMYWYRQDPGQGLRLIYYSQIVNDFQKGDIAEGYSVSREKKESFPLTVTSAQKNPTAFYLCASSLRHSPNYGYTFGSGTRLTVV.

The chain uses TRBV7-9 and TRBJ2-5; D is uncertain. The ends were cut back, 0 bases at V and 4 bases at J, with 15 bases in the middle. This CDR3 has 16 amino acids. The germline V gene has CDR1 SEHNR and CDR2 FQNEAQ (reference sequence). CDR3 residues: CASSLARQINGETQYF. CDR3 sequence (DNA): TGTGCCAGCAGCTTAGCGCGGCAGATTAACGGAGAGACCCAGTACTTC.

V and J are TRBV6-2 or TRBV6-3 and TRBJ1-1, with D uncertain. CDR3 length equals 17 residues. The germline gives CDR1 MNHEY, CDR2 SVGEGT. Trimming shortened V by 2 bases and J by 0 bases, and 16 bases separated the two germline ends. The CDR3 nucleotides are TGTGCCAGCAGTTACCCCCATCGGGTAACTATGAACACTGAAGCTTTCTTT. This sequence encodes CASSYPHRVTMNTEAFF.

This rearrangement joins TRBV4-2 to TRBJ2-2; D is perhaps TRBD2 (5 bases). The germline V gene has CDR1 LGHNA and CDR2 YNFKEQ. Trimming left V 5 bases short and J 9 bases short, with 16 bases between. The CDR3 extends over 14 amino acids. CDR3 in amino acids: CASSSSGLGWELFF. Written as DNA, the CDR3 is TGTGCCAGCAGCTCGAGCGGATTAGGATGGGAGCTGTTTTTT.

This clone appeared a single time. This chain connects TRBV4-1 to TRBJ2-5; 8 bases map to TRBD1. CDR1 is MGHRA, CDR2 YSYEKL, per germline. Germline trimming cut 1 base from V and 3 bases from J; bases unmatched to any gene: 4. The CDR3 covers 15 residues. In DNA form, the CDR3 reads TGCGCCAGCAGCCAAGGTGGGACAGGAAAAGAGACCCAGTACTTC. Protein sequence: CASSQGGTGKETQYF.

The rearrangement uses TRBV2 and TRBJ1-5; D ambiguous. V was cut by 5 bases and J by 0 bases, with 8 bases left in between. The CDR3 sequence is 14 residues long. Germline V gene lookup returns CDR1 SNHLY and CDR2 FYNNEI. The CDR3 coding sequence is TGTGCCAGCAGTAACAGCTATAGCAATCAGCCCCAGCATTTT. Translation gives CASSNSYSNQPQHF.